Here is one T cell receptor (beta chain) with its context. This sample is drawn from a study of blood T cell repertoires in COVID-19. Looked up from germline, CDR1 is MNHEY and CDR2 is SVGAGI. CDR3 length: 15 residues. Trimming removed 6 bases from V and 0 bases from J; junction bases left unmatched: 5. Assay used: immunoSEQ multiplex PCR; TCRdb lists only in-frame clones, some missing. The table lists approximately 210,000 clones, around 81% of them singletons. The rearrangement joins TRBV6-5 to TRBJ2-3, with 8 bases matching TRBD2. This receptor was taken from a woman aged 45 to 65 with acute COVID-19. The sequencing input was PBMCs or T cells enriched from blood (not recorded which). In DNA, the CDR3 is TGTGCCAGCAGCCGCGGGGGGACCAGCACAGATACGCAGTATTTT. Translating it yields CASSRGGTSTDTQYF.